Listed here are 26 T cell receptor beta chains from one sample, sequenced in a study of early T cells in non-severe SARS-CoV-2 infection. Using its own MiXCR run on the 5' RACE reads, TCRdb lists one record per CDR3 protein. The table includes tens of thousands of distinct CDR3 sequences, roughly an eighth detected once. Sequencing was carried out using whole blood. Receptors originate from an adult who was a healthcare worker with PCR-confirmed SARS-CoV-2 infection or an uninfected control (not recorded which).

This clonotype appeared a few times. V is TRBV27 and J is TRBJ1-2; D possibly corresponds to TRBD1 (6 bases). V was shortened by 10 bases and J by 5 bases, with 20 bases between the two germline ends. Germline values: CDR1 MNHEY, CDR2 SMNVEV (reference sequence). This CDR3 contains 14 residues. CDR3 DNA sequence: TGTGCCACCCGCCTCCGGCAGGGGCTGTATGGCTACACCTTC. It specifies CATRLRQGLYGYTF.

The chain is built from TRBV6-5 and TRBJ1-1; 7 bases agree with TRBD1. The length of the CDR3 is 15 residues. The V gene's germline CDR1 is MNHEY and CDR2 SVGAGI. V lost 5 bases, J lost 1 base, and 7 bases stayed unmatched. This CDR3 is CASSIHRGRNTEAFF. The CDR3 coding sequence is TGTGCCAGCAGTATTCACAGGGGAAGGAACACTGAAGCTTTCTTT.

This clonotype was counted a few times. The chain links TRBV2 to TRBJ2-1; D gene uncertain. V shed 5 bases and J shed 7 bases, with 12 bases lying between them. The CDR3 is 13 amino acids. In germline, CDR1 is SNHLY, CDR2 FYNNEI. The CDR3 DNA is TGTGCCAGCAGTTCCCGGGCGCAGAATGAGCAGTTCTTC. Translating gives CASSSRAQNEQFF. Based on the CDR3 plus reference TRBV2 and TRBJ2-1, the full variable domain is EPEVTQTPSHQVTQMGQEVILRCVPISNHLYFYWYRQILGQKVEFLVSFYNNEISEKSEIFDDQFSVERPDGSNFTLKIRSTKLEDSAMYFCASSSRAQNEQFFGPGTRLTVL.

This clonotype was counted a single time. A much more abundant neighbour one base away suggests this may be a read error. The V gene is TRBV27, the J gene TRBJ1-1; D is ambiguous. This CDR3 is 17 amino acids long. Germline assignment: CDR1 MNHEY and CDR2 SMNVEV (reference sequence). V dropped 5 bases and J dropped 4 bases, with 23 bases sitting between them. The CDR3, as DNA: TGTGCCAGCAGTCTAAGAGCCGTCAGGTCTACCGGCACTGAAGCTTTCTTT. As protein: CASSLRAVRSTGTEAFF.

CDR3 protein: CSVRTAFNTEAFF. The CDR3, as DNA: TGCAGCGTCCGGACAGCCTTTAACACTGAAGCTTTCTTT. The rearrangement uses TRBV29-1 and TRBJ1-1, with D possibly TRBD1 on 6 matching bases. Germline V lookup: CDR1 SQVTM, CDR2 ANQGSEA. This CDR3 is 13 amino acids long. The V and J ends lost 6 bases and 2 bases respectively, with 13 bases between them.

This clonotype was detected many times. The chain carries TRBV6-1 and TRBJ1-5; tentative D call: TRBD1 (5 bases). Germline-derived CDR1 and CDR2 are MNHNS and SASEGT. The V end lost 10 bases, the J end lost 4 bases, and 23 bases lay between the germline ends. The CDR3 sequence is 16 residues long. CDR3 amino acids: CATDPPWGFRNQPQHF. DNA for the CDR3: TGTGCCACCGATCCCCCCTGGGGGTTCCGGAATCAGCCCCAGCATTTT.

In this sample, this clonotype turned up a few times. The rearrangement joins TRBV29-1 to TRBJ2-7, with 7 bases that match TRBD2. Trimming cost V 7 bases and J 2 bases; bases outside gene matches: 5. The CDR3 runs 12 residues. Germline values: CDR1 SQVTM, CDR2 ANQGSEA. CDR3 region: CSATGGPYEQYF. The CDR3 DNA reads as TGCAGCGCGACGGGAGGACCCTACGAGCAGTACTTC.

This clonotype was found a few times. The V call is TRBV11-2, the J call TRBJ2-7; TRBD2 aligns across 14 bases. CDR3 length: 15 amino acids. V lost 5 bases and J lost 7; bases outside the gene matches: 7. Germline V gene lookup returns CDR1 SGHAT and CDR2 FQNNGV. For the CDR3, the DNA is TGTGCCAGCAGCCCGGGACTAGCGGGAGTGAGTGAGCAGTACTTC. Residues: CASSPGLAGVSEQYF.

V gene TRBV27 combines with J gene TRBJ2-6, with D perhaps being TRBD1 or TRBD2 (5 bases each). The CDR3 runs to 15 residues. Looked up from germline, CDR1 is MNHEY and CDR2 is SMNVEV (reference sequence). V was shortened by 6 bases and J by 1 base, with 10 bases between the two germline ends. The CDR3 loop reads CASRGVESGANVLTF. The CDR3, as DNA: TGTGCCAGCAGGGGGGTAGAATCTGGGGCCAACGTCCTGACTTTC.

A few counts support this clonotype. The chain couples TRBV9 to TRBJ2-1; 7 bases align to TRBD2. This CDR3 has 15 residues. V shed 2 bases and J 0 bases; nucleotides not matched to a gene: 2. The germline V gene has CDR1 SGDLS and CDR2 YYNGEE. DNA for the CDR3: TGTGCCAGCAGCGTTAGCGGGCGCTCCTACAATGAGCAGTTCTTC. Amino acids: CASSVSGRSYNEQFF.

The V call is TRBV29-1, the J call TRBJ2-5; possible D gene TRBD2, 5 bases. The CDR3 is made up of 12 amino acids. Per germline, CDR1 SQVTM and CDR2 ANQGSEA. Trimming removed 2 bases at V and 5 bases at J, with 9 bases between. CDR3 residues: CSVETGMETQYF. The CDR3 region has the DNA TGCAGCGTTGAAACCGGGATGGAGACCCAGTACTTC. Filled out from reference TRBV29-1 and TRBJ2-5, the complete variable domain reads SAVISQKPSRDICQRGTSLTIQCQVDSQVTMMFWYRQQPGQSLTLIATANQGSEATYESGFVIDKFPISRPNLTFSTLTVSNMSPEDSSIYLCSVETGMETQYFGPGTRLLVL.

This clonotype was observed at least ten times. The chain links TRBV11-2 to TRBJ2-1; D gene ambiguous. With 5 bases removed from V and 6 bases from J, the gap between germline ends came to 11 bases. Per germline, CDR1 SGHAT and CDR2 FQNNGV. The CDR3 is 13 amino acids. CDR3 in DNA: TGTGCCAGCAGCATCGACTTTCTCAATGAGCAGTTCTTC. Its protein is CASSIDFLNEQFF.

The chain recombines TRBV11-3 with TRBJ2-3; D gene ambiguous. CDR1 is SGHNT, CDR2 YENEEA, per germline. V lost 4 bases, J lost 11 bases, and 16 bases lay in between. This CDR3 is built from 13 residues. CDR3 in DNA: TGTGCCAGCAGCTCAAATGAGAGTCAAAGGCAGTATTTT. This encodes CASSSNESQRQYF.

This clonotype was detected ten times or more. This chain connects TRBV29-1 to TRBJ2-2, with TRBD2 matching over 8 bases. The CDR3 length is 14 residues. Germline CDR1 reads SQVTM; CDR2 reads ANQGSEA. The V gene end was trimmed by 8 bases and the J gene end by 0 bases; junction bases not matched to a gene: 5. CDR3 sequence: CSFAGGTNTGELFF. DNA for the CDR3: TGCAGCTTTGCGGGGGGTACGAACACCGGGGAGCTGTTTTTT.

The chain employs TRBV9 and TRBJ2-1; weak D call: TRBD1 (5 bases). CDR3 length: 14 amino acids. V gave up 4 bases and J gave up 0 bases, with 8 bases separating them. Germline V CDR1 and CDR2: SGDLS, YYNGEE. The CDR3 DNA is TGTGCCAGCAGCCCCAGGGACTCCTACAATGAGCAGTTCTTC. It yields the protein CASSPRDSYNEQFF.

Many counts were recorded for this clonotype. This chain links TRBV30 with TRBJ2-2; D is unresolved. This CDR3 region has 11 residues. Between the trimmed V and J ends, which lost 5 bases and 10 bases, there was a span of 11 bases. The germline V gene has CDR1 GTSNPN and CDR2 SVGIG (reference sequence). The CDR3 loop reads CAWARTSELFF. As DNA, the CDR3 is TGTGCCTGGGCAAGGACCTCGGAGCTGTTTTTT.

The V call is TRBV29-1, the J call TRBJ2-1; D is unclear. Germline lookup yields CDR1 SQVTM and CDR2 ANQGSEA. Trimming removed 7 bases at V and 6 bases at J, with 10 bases between. CDR3 length: 11 amino acids. CDR3 region: CSAQLRNEQFF. CDR3 bases: TGCAGCGCTCAACTGCGCAATGAGCAGTTCTTC.

The chain employs TRBV29-1 and TRBJ2-5; D remains unclear. Germline V gene sequence: CDR1 SQVTM, CDR2 ANQGSEA. This CDR3 comprises 11 residues. V was pared by 7 bases and J by 3 bases, with 9 bases between. The CDR3 DNA sequence: TGCAGCGGACACATGGAAGAGACCCAGTACTTC. It encodes CSGHMEETQYF.

The V call is TRBV9, the J call TRBJ2-1; 7 nucleotides agree with TRBD2. V lost 4 bases and J lost 1; bases outside the gene matches: 8. There are 16 residues in the CDR3. The germline CDR1 and CDR2 sequences are SGDLS and YYNGEE. CDR3 sequence (DNA): TGTGCCAGCAGCATTTCAGCGGGAAGTTCCTACAATGAGCAGTTCTTC. It encodes CASSISAGSSYNEQFF.

This clonotype was observed at least ten times. The chain recombines TRBV3-1 with TRBJ2-1; 9 bases are shared with TRBD1. Germline-derived CDR1 and CDR2 are LGHDT and YNNKEL (reference sequence). CDR3 length: 17 amino acids. V was pared by 0 bases and J by 5 bases, with 8 bases of the junction left unmatched. CDR3: CASSQEPRDRVHNEQFF. CDR3 DNA: TGTGCCAGCAGCCAAGAACCCCGGGACAGGGTTCACAATGAGCAGTTCTTC.

In this sample, this clonotype turned up many times. The rearrangement uses TRBV29-1 and TRBJ2-5; 7 bases map to TRBD1. This CDR3 comprises 15 residues. Germline loops: CDR1 SQVTM, CDR2 ANQGSEA. V was pared by 6 bases and J by 4 bases, with 14 bases of the junction left unmatched. CDR3 residues: CSVRQGAPKVETQYF. DNA for the CDR3: TGCAGCGTCAGACAGGGCGCCCCCAAAGTAGAGACCCAGTACTTC.

A few counts support this clonotype. This chain links TRBV6-2 or TRBV6-3 with TRBJ2-3; 7 bases line up with TRBD2. Germline trimming cut 2 bases from V and 2 bases from J; bases unmatched to any gene: 7. Germline loops: CDR1 MNHEY, CDR2 SVGEGT. The length of the CDR3 is 16 residues. The CDR3 here is CASSYGREVSTDTQYF. The CDR3 nucleotides are TGTGCCAGCAGTTACGGGAGGGAGGTTTCCACAGATACGCAGTATTTT.

This clonotype was recorded at least ten times. The chain is built from TRBV18 and TRBJ1-5; 7 nucleotides agree with TRBD1. CDR1 and CDR2 from the germline V gene are KGHSH and LQKENI. The trim removed 6 bases at V and 0 bases at J, leaving 11 bases unmatched. The CDR3 has 17 amino acids. This CDR3 is CASSQGQRTYSNQPQHF. For the CDR3, the DNA is TGTGCCAGCTCGCAGGGACAGCGCACCTATAGCAATCAGCCCCAGCATTTT. The full variable domain, with the rest looked up from reference TRBV18 and TRBJ1-5, is NAGVMQNPRHLVRRRGQEARLRCSPMKGHSHVYWYRQLPEEGLKFMVYLQKENIIDESGMPKERFSAEFPKEGPSILRIQQVVRGDSAAYFCASSQGQRTYSNQPQHFGDGTRLSIL.

Many counts were recorded for this clonotype. The CDR3 DNA reads as TGTGCTACAAGAAACACTGAAGCTTTCTTT. This encodes CATRNTEAFF. This chain joins TRBV12-5 and TRBJ1-1; no definite D call. The CDR3 consists of 10 residues. Trimming pared 10 bases from V and 2 bases from J, leaving 5 bases between. Per germline, CDR1 LGHNT and CDR2 FRNRAP.

There are many counts of this clonotype. The chain employs TRBV7-9 and TRBJ2-7; D remains unclear. CDR1 is SEHNR, CDR2 FQNEAQ, per germline (reference sequence). This CDR3 comprises 14 residues. Trimming took 8 bases from V and 4 from J, leaving 18 bases between them. CDR3 bases: TGTGCCAGCGTAGTAGCCGAGGAAGGGTACGAGCAGTACTTC. Translating gives CASVVAEEGYEQYF.

This chain uses TRBV20-1 with TRBJ1-1, with 8 bases aligning to TRBD1. The CDR3 loop spans 14 amino acids. The germline V gene has CDR1 DFQATT and CDR2 SNEGSKA (reference sequence). Trimming removed 6 bases from V and 0 bases from J; junction bases left unmatched: 6. CDR3 coding DNA: TGCAGTGCAGTGGACAGGGCGTTGAACACTGAAGCTTTCTTT. Residues: CSAVDRALNTEAFF.